This T cell receptor (beta chain) was captured by sequencing in a study of shared clonotypes between healthy human individuals. Looking at the study overall: Sampling drew on donors who were two women and a few men aged 18 to 49. Every donor yielded three CD4 naive, three CD4 memory, two CD8 naive and one CD8 memory plate.

Trimming cost V 3 bases and J 4 bases; bases outside gene matches: 3. There are 15 residues in the CDR3. Germline assignment: CDR1 SGHNT and CDR2 YYREEE (reference sequence). Study-wide results and limits: Relative to memory subsets, naive subsets generally showed larger estimated richness.

Profiled with immunoSEQ multiplex PCR; TCRdb holds only in-frame clones, not every one. The table lists a few million clones, about nine tenths of them singletons, with approximately 0.39% in the top ten. Concerning this clone: Its antigen is not identified.

What was sequenced was naive CD4+ T cells from PBMCs. Indicated subset: CD45RA+ positively selected. This receptor was taken from a man younger than 35 in good health. Some clones in this sample may be carry-over from other donors' samples. The chain uses TRBV5-4 and TRBJ2-1; 11 bases agree with TRBD1. CDR3 in amino acids: CASSWGQGEYNEQFF. CDR3 sequence (DNA): TGTGCCAGCAGCTGGGGACAGGGGGAATACAATGAGCAGTTCTTC.